This T cell receptor (beta chain) was retrieved from a study of cytomegalovirus exposure and HLA in healthy donors. From the roughly 110-subject validation cohort, which was separate from the roughly 680-subject first cohort, the donors were drawn. Findings and limits, study-wide: TCR beta chains numbering some 150 were designated cytomegalovirus-associated.

Unmatched junction bases numbered 6, after V lost 3 bases and J lost 7 bases. The CDR3 length is 15 residues. The germline V gene has CDR1 MNHEY and CDR2 SMNVEV (reference sequence). Sequencing was performed with immunoSEQ multiplex PCR; in TCRdb, only in-frame clones are kept and a portion is missing. Of under 150,000 clones detected, about 83% appear once; the ten largest clones hold over 1.1%. Note on this clone: The antigen remains undetermined.

The sequence derives from a woman aged 30 to 39 in good health and CMV-seronegative. The specimen sequenced was PBMCs. This chain uses TRBV27 with TRBJ2-2; 9 nucleotides match TRBD2. CDR3 nucleotide sequence: TGTGCCAGCAGTTTGCAGCGGGGGGTTTTCGGGGAGCTGTTTTTT. As protein: CASSLQRGVFGELFF.